These 26 T cell receptor beta chains were sequenced from one sample in a study of shared clonotypes between healthy human individuals. Profiled with immunoSEQ multiplex PCR; TCRdb holds only in-frame clones, not every one. In the table there are 2 million to 2.5 million clones, 85% to 95% of which are singletons. The specimen sequenced was naive CD4+ T cells from PBMCs. Documented subset: CD45RA+ positively selected. All receptors come from a man younger than 30 in good health. Some clones in this sample may be carry-over from other donors' samples.

The genes are TRBV2 and TRBJ1-3, with 9 bases that match TRBD1. There are 15 residues in the CDR3. The V gene end was trimmed by 4 bases and the J gene end by 2 bases; junction bases not matched to a gene: 3. Germline values: CDR1 SNHLY, CDR2 FYNNEI. The DNA for the CDR3 is TGTGCCAGCAGTGTGGACAGGGGCGCTGGAAACACCATATATTTT. Protein: CASSVDRGAGNTIYF.

The J gene is TRBJ2-1, the V gene TRBV9; 10 positions match TRBD2. After removal of 4 bases from V and 5 bases from J, the junction contained 6 bases not matched to a gene. CDR3 length equals 15 residues. Germline V gene sequence: CDR1 SGDLS, CDR2 YYNGEE. In DNA, the CDR3 is TGTGCCAGCAGCATTGGACTAGCGGTTAACAATGAGCAGTTCTTC. Encoded protein: CASSIGLAVNNEQFF.

This clone occurred a few times. V and J are TRBV1 and TRBJ2-7. TRBV1 corresponds to a pseudogene. The CDR3 extends over 18 amino acids. In DNA form, the CDR3 reads TGCACCAGCAGCCAAGAAGGGCAAGGGATTAACTCCTCCTACGAGCAGTACTTC. As protein: CTSSQEGQGINSSYEQYF.

The chain links TRBV15 to TRBJ2-7; TRBD2 is a possible D gene (5 bases). This CDR3 is built from 15 residues. Germline V gives CDR1 LNHNV, CDR2 YYDKDF (reference sequence). Trimming took off 3 bases at V and 3 bases at J, with 15 bases between the two ends. The CDR3 region has the DNA TGTGCCACCAGCAGCGGGATAGCGAGCGTCTACGAGCAGTACTTC. It yields the protein CATSSGIASVYEQYF.

The chain combines TRBV7-2 with TRBJ1-2, with D hard to call. Trimming stripped 2 bases from V and 3 bases from J, with 10 bases between. CDR1 and CDR2 from the germline V gene are SGHTA and FQGNSA. The CDR3 contains 14 residues. CDR3 DNA: TGTGCCAGCAGCTTATCAGTAGGCGACTATGGCTACACCTTC. This gives the protein CASSLSVGDYGYTF.

CDR3 region: CASSTRPRGGYTF. CDR3 coding DNA: TGTGCCAGTAGTACACGACCCAGAGGTGGCTACACCTTC. The rearrangement links TRBV19 to TRBJ1-2; D is undetermined. Germline V gives CDR1 LNHDA, CDR2 SQIVND (reference sequence). V shed 4 bases and J shed 7 bases, with 13 bases lying between them. The CDR3 sequence is 13 residues long.

The V gene is TRBV4-3, the J gene TRBJ2-3, with D uncertain. The CDR3 runs to 14 residues. Germline-derived CDR1 and CDR2 are LGHNA and YSLEER. The V end lost 0 bases, the J end lost 5 bases, and 9 bases lay between the germline ends. CDR3 loop: CASSQDVRVDTQYF. The CDR3 DNA reads TGCGCCAGCAGCCAAGATGTTCGGGTAGATACGCAGTATTTT.

About this clone: The sample carries other DNA sequences with the same CDR3. This rearrangement joins TRBV7-3 to TRBJ2-3; D is perhaps TRBD2 (6 bases). Between the trimmed V and J ends, which lost 3 bases and 2 bases, there was a span of 9 bases. The CDR3 runs to 14 residues. Germline CDR1 SGHTA, CDR2 FQGTGA. The DNA of the CDR3 is TGTGCCAGCAGCTTGGGACTTAACACAGATACGCAGTATTTT. Amino acid sequence: CASSLGLNTDTQYF.

The CDR3 sequence: CASSEHRGDEKLFF. Here the CDR3 DNA reads TGTGCCAGCAGTGAACACAGGGGGGATGAAAAACTGTTTTTT. The chain recombines TRBV2 with TRBJ1-4, with 8 bases that match TRBD1. Per germline, CDR1 SNHLY and CDR2 FYNNEI. Germline trimming cut 2 bases from V and 6 bases from J; bases unmatched to any gene: 2. This CDR3 region has 14 residues. Drawing the rest from reference TRBV2 and TRBJ1-4, the complete variable domain is EPEVTQTPSHQVTQMGQEVILRCVPISNHLYFYWYRQILGQKVEFLVSFYNNEISEKSEIFDDQFSVERPDGSNFTLKIRSTKLEDSAMYFCASSEHRGDEKLFFGSGTQLSVL.

In its sample, this clone was seen once. The genes are TRBV18 and TRBJ1-2; a possible D gene is TRBD1 (6 bases). The germline V and J ends were trimmed by 5 bases and 3 bases, with 13 bases remaining between them. The CDR3 extends over 14 amino acids. Germline V gives CDR1 KGHSH, CDR2 LQKENI. The CDR3 DNA is TGTGCCAGCTCAAGGGGGGGGCAGGACTATGGCTACACCTTC. Translating it yields CASSRGGQDYGYTF.

The genes are TRBV2 and TRBJ2-7; 10 bases agree with TRBD1. The V and J ends lost 10 bases and 2 bases, in that order; junction bases with no gene match: 8. The CDR3 length is 14 residues. Germline V gives CDR1 SNHLY, CDR2 FYNNEI. The CDR3 DNA is TGTGCCACTACGACAGGGGGCCTGACCTACGAGCAGTACTTC. Translated, it gives CATTTGGLTYEQYF.

The chain joins TRBV5-1 to TRBJ2-2, with D tentatively TRBD2 (5 bases). This CDR3 is 16 amino acids long. The V and J ends lost 0 bases and 2 bases respectively, with 11 bases between them. Germline V gives CDR1 SGHRS, CDR2 YFSETQ. The CDR3 is CASSLESTGNTGELFF. CDR3 DNA: TGCGCCAGCAGCTTGGAGTCGACGGGAAACACCGGGGAGCTGTTTTTT.

The chain employs TRBV18 and TRBJ1-2; D possibly corresponds to TRBD1 (5 bases). The ends were cut back, 7 bases at V and 4 bases at J, with 22 bases in the middle. From germline, CDR1 is KGHSH and CDR2 LQKENI. This CDR3 is built from 16 residues. In nucleotides, the CDR3 is TGTGCCAGCTTAAACACGGTCGGGACGGCCGTCTATGGCTACACCTTC. Amino acid sequence: CASLNTVGTAVYGYTF.

V and J are TRBV18 and TRBJ2-1; tentatively, D is TRBD2 (6 bases). This CDR3 is 15 amino acids long. Germline V gene lookup returns CDR1 KGHSH and CDR2 LQKENI. Trimming left V 3 bases short and J 2 bases short, with 11 bases between. Written as DNA, the CDR3 is TGTGCCAGCTCACCGGGACTCCACCCCTACAATGAGCAGTTCTTC. Amino acid sequence: CASSPGLHPYNEQFF.

This chain connects TRBV18 to TRBJ1-1; D call uncertain. The germline V and J ends were trimmed by 3 bases and 1 base, with 12 bases remaining between them. Germline loops: CDR1 KGHSH, CDR2 LQKENI. CDR3 length: 15 residues. CDR3 bases: TGTGCCAGCTCACCTTTTGTAGCTGAGAACACTGAAGCTTTCTTT. As protein: CASSPFVAENTEAFF. The variable domain in full, with the rest retrieved from reference TRBV18 and TRBJ1-1, is NAGVMQNPRHLVRRRGQEARLRCSPMKGHSHVYWYRQLPEEGLKFMVYLQKENIIDESGMPKERFSAEFPKEGPSILRIQQVVRGDSAAYFCASSPFVAENTEAFFGQGTRLTVV.

Regarding this clone: The same CDR3 arises from other DNA sequences in this sample as well. The chain couples TRBV20-1 to TRBJ1-3, with no clear D. V shed 1 base and J shed 4 bases, with 2 bases lying between them. This CDR3 is built from 11 residues. The V gene's germline CDR1 is DFQATT and CDR2 SNEGSKA (reference sequence). CDR3 DNA: TGCAGTGCTAGAGTGGGAAACACCATATATTTT. It encodes CSARVGNTIYF.

V gene TRBV28 combines with J gene TRBJ1-2, with TRBD1 matching 8 bases. Germline trimming cut 5 bases from V and 4 bases from J; bases unmatched to any gene: 12. Germline CDR1 and CDR2: MDHEN and SYDVKM. The CDR3 has 16 residues. In nucleotides, the CDR3 is TGTGCCAGCAGTCCCTACGGACAGGGTTGGGGCTATGGCTACACCTTC. It yields the protein CASSPYGQGWGYGYTF.

Points on this clone: Within the sample, other DNA sequences also encode this same CDR3. The genes are TRBV5-1 and TRBJ2-3, with D possibly matching TRBD2 (6 bases). Trimming left V 1 base short and J 3 bases short, with 9 bases between. The CDR3 runs 14 residues. Looked up from germline, CDR1 is SGHRS and CDR2 is YFSETQ. The CDR3 is CASSLSGVTDTQYF. The DNA of the CDR3 is TGCGCCAGCAGCTTGTCGGGGGTGACAGATACGCAGTATTTT.

This chain links TRBV4-2 with TRBJ2-4; 10 bases agree with TRBD2. Germline V gene sequence: CDR1 LGHNA, CDR2 YNFKEQ. V was clipped by 4 bases and J by 0 bases; unmatched bases: 12. This CDR3 spans 19 amino acids. The CDR3 coding sequence is TGTGCCAGCAGCCGCTCACTAGCGGGAACGACCCTAGCCAAAAACATTCAGTACTTC. Translating gives CASSRSLAGTTLAKNIQYF.

The rearrangement links TRBV7-9 to TRBJ1-1; tentatively, D is TRBD1 (6 bases). V lost 4 bases, J lost 0 bases, and 12 bases lay in between. In germline, CDR1 is SEHNR, CDR2 FQNEAQ (reference sequence). This CDR3 region has 15 residues. Here the CDR3 DNA reads TGTGCCAGCAGCTCTGGACAGAGCATGAACACTGAAGCTTTCTTT. Translated, it gives CASSSGQSMNTEAFF.

The table lists this clone with a count of one. This chain connects TRBV29-1 to TRBJ2-5; D unclear. CDR3 size: 13 residues. From germline, CDR1 is SQVTM and CDR2 ANQGSEA. Trimming removed 4 bases from V and 1 base from J, with 10 bases in between. The CDR3 nucleotides are TGCAGCGTTGGGCCTTGGCGCCAAGAGACCCAGTACTTC. Its protein is CSVGPWRQETQYF.

The chain joins TRBV7-8 to TRBJ2-7; 7 bases line up with TRBD2. After removal of 5 bases from V and 4 bases from J, the junction contained 2 bases not matched to a gene. The V gene's germline CDR1 is SGHVS and CDR2 FQNEAQ. The CDR3 contains 12 residues. CDR3 protein: CASSRTRYEQYF. The CDR3 DNA follows: TGTGCCAGCAGCCGGACTAGGTACGAGCAGTACTTC. The whole variable domain, remainder taken from reference TRBV7-8 and TRBJ2-7, is GAGVSQSPRYKVAKRGQDVALRCDPISGHVSLFWYQQALGQGPEFLTYFQNEAQLDKSGLPSDRFFAERPEGSVSTLKIQRTQQEDSAVYLCASSRTRYEQYFGPGTRLTVT.

The rearrangement links TRBV29-1 to TRBJ1-4; 9 bases match TRBD1. The CDR3 sequence is 13 residues long. Germline assignment: CDR1 SQVTM and CDR2 ANQGSEA. V shed 6 bases, J shed 7 bases, and the junction held 6 bases outside the gene matches. CDR3 sequence reads: CSVGQGRGEKLFF. In DNA form, the CDR3 reads TGCAGCGTAGGACAGGGGCGGGGTGAAAAACTGTTTTTT.

The rearrangement links TRBV5-6 to TRBJ1-2, with D possibly matching TRBD1 (5 bases). The CDR3 extends over 13 amino acids. Deletions cut 2 bases from V and 7 bases from J, with 12 bases between. Germline CDR1 is SGHDT and CDR2 is YYEEEE. CDR3 sequence: CASSFGGAGGYTF. The DNA of the CDR3 is TGTGCCAGCAGCTTTGGAGGGGCTGGTGGCTACACCTTC.

Turning to this clone: This sample also contains other DNA sequences that code for the same CDR3. The gene calls are TRBV6-5 and TRBJ1-1; no firm D call. This CDR3 region has 14 residues. V lost 0 bases, J lost 0 bases, and 5 bases lay in between. Germline lookup yields CDR1 MNHEY and CDR2 SVGAGI. CDR3 region: CASSYSSLNTEAFF. In DNA form, the CDR3 reads TGTGCCAGCAGTTACTCCTCCTTGAACACTGAAGCTTTCTTT.

The chain recombines TRBV30 with TRBJ1-6, with 8 bases identical to TRBD1. The V gene end was trimmed by 5 bases and the J gene end by 6 bases; junction bases not matched to a gene: 6. The germline gives CDR1 GTSNPN, CDR2 SVGIG (reference sequence). CDR3 length equals 14 residues. CDR3 coding DNA: TGTGCCTGGGGGTCGGGACAGGTTAATTCACCCCTCCACTTT. The encoded protein is CAWGSGQVNSPLHF.